The entry below gives a single T cell receptor (beta chain) sequence along with its context. The antigen remains unidentified. The sample is drawn from a study of a mutant IDH1 vaccine in newly diagnosed glioma. Study context: Vaccination was launched 4-6 weeks after radiotherapy alone, or with temozolomide cycles. Standard pretreatment was either radiotherapy, temozolomide, or, for most, radiochemotherapy with temozolomide. Treated patients comprised 62.5% males and 37.5% females, mean age about 44 years.

Whole-study results and caveats: Among all patients, vaccine-induced immune responses occurred in approximately 94%.

Regarding time point: week 11, during vaccination. Alongside topical imiquimod, each dose of vaccine comprised 300 ug of mutant IDH1 20-mer peptide. TCRdb's copy holds only in-frame clones and misses some; the assay was immunoSEQ multiplex PCR. The table records 110,000 or so clones, 90% of them present only once. The material was PBMCs, obtained from a glioma patient whose treatment included an IDH1 peptide vaccine. The sequence derives from a woman aged 45-59 years with glioma.

CDR3 bases: TGTGCCACCAGCTCGGGGGGGACTAGCGAATACAATGAGCAGTTCTTC. Translation: CATSSGGTSEYNEQFF. The chain uses TRBV15 and TRBJ2-1; TRBD2 aligns across 10 bases. CDR1 is LNHNV, CDR2 YYDKDF, per germline (reference sequence). Trimming removed 5 bases from V and 4 bases from J; junction bases left unmatched: 8. The CDR3 is made up of 16 amino acids.